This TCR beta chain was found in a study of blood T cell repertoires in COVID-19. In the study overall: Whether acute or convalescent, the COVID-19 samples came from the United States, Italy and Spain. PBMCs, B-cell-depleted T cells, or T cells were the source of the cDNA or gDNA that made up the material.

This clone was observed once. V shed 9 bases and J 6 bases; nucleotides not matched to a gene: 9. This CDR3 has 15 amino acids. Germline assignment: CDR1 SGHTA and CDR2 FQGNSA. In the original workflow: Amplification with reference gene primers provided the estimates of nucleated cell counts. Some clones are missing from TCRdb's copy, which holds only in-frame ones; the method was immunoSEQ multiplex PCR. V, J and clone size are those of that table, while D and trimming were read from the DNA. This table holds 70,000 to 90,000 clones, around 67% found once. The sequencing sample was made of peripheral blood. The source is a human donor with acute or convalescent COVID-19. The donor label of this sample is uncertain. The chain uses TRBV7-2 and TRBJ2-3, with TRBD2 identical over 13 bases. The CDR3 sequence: CASKLAGGPVDTQYF. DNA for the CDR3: TGTGCCAGTAAACTAGCGGGAGGGCCAGTCGATACGCAGTATTTT.